This T cell receptor (beta chain) was recovered during a study of blood T cell repertoires in COVID-19. Sequenced by immunoSEQ multiplex PCR; TCRdb stores in-frame clones only, minus some. The data contain approximately 230,000 clones, 65% to 85% of them singletons. With 6 bases clipped from V and 3 bases from J, the junction kept 4 bases outside the gene matches. The CDR3 sequence is 14 residues long. Germline V gene lookup returns CDR1 MNHNY and CDR2 SVGAGI (reference sequence). Sequencing was carried out using peripheral blood. The TCR was taken from a woman aged 40 to 49 with active or convalescent COVID-19. The chain uses TRBV6-6 and TRBJ1-5, with 8 nucleotides matching TRBD1. CDR3 protein: CASRSQGANQPQHF. CDR3 in DNA: TGTGCCAGCAGGTCTCAGGGGGCCAATCAGCCCCAGCATTTT.